These 22 T cell receptor beta chains were sequenced from one sample in a study of OX40 agonist ivuxolimab in advanced cancers. TCRdb's table, derived via immunoSEQ multiplex PCR, lists solely in-frame clones and lacks some. The sample has tens of thousands of clones; about 87% are singletons. The source material was CD4+ or CD8+ T cells sorted from blood, sampled in a trial of the OX40 agonist ivuxolimab. The source is an adult with an advanced solid tumor such as melanoma, head and neck, liver or kidney cancer.

V is TRBV6-5 and J is TRBJ1-2; the match to TRBD1 covers 7 bases. The CDR3 has 13 residues. Germline trimming cut 2 bases from V and 8 bases from J; bases unmatched to any gene: 5. Germline loops: CDR1 MNHEY, CDR2 SVGAGI. CDR3 sequence: CASSYEDRRGYTF. The CDR3 nucleotides are TGTGCCAGCAGTTACGAGGACAGGAGAGGCTACACCTTC.

The chain carries TRBV2 and TRBJ1-2, with D unresolved. The CDR3 consists of 12 residues. V was shortened by 1 base and J by 4 bases, with 4 bases between the two germline ends. Germline values: CDR1 SNHLY, CDR2 FYNNEI. CDR3 sequence: CASSEGTYGYTF. The CDR3 DNA is TGTGCCAGCAGTGAAGGGACCTATGGCTACACCTTC.

The chain recombines TRBV18 with TRBJ2-7; 8 bases agree with TRBD1. CDR3 length: 17 residues. The germline V gene encodes CDR1 KGHSH and CDR2 LQKENI. With 0 bases clipped from V and 6 bases from J, the junction kept 13 bases outside the gene matches. The CDR3 here is CASSPPRGGTGRAEQYF. In DNA, the CDR3 is TGTGCCAGCTCACCACCCCGCGGCGGGACAGGCCGAGCCGAGCAGTACTTC.

This clone was picked up a small number of times. The V gene is TRBV19, the J gene TRBJ1-2, with no clear D. The V gene lost 1 base and the J gene lost 2 bases, with 8 bases spanning the gap. Germline CDR1 is LNHDA and CDR2 is SQIVND (reference sequence). The CDR3 is 14 residues long. CDR3 nucleotides: TGTGCCAGTAGTATAGGGCGTAGGAACTATGGCTACACCTTC. Translation gives CASSIGRRNYGYTF.

The V call is TRBV11-2, the J call TRBJ2-5; D gene ambiguous. The CDR3 covers 12 residues. Looked up from germline, CDR1 is SGHAT and CDR2 is FQNNGV. The V and J ends lost 6 bases and 5 bases respectively, with 10 bases between them. DNA for the CDR3: TGTGCCAGCAGAGACATGGAGGAGACCCAGTACTTC. Its protein product is CASRDMEETQYF.

V is TRBV18 and J is TRBJ2-7, with 11 bases that match TRBD2. Germline CDR1 and CDR2: KGHSH and LQKENI. CDR3 length: 18 residues. V was clipped by 2 bases and J by 6 bases; unmatched bases: 15. CDR3 loop: CASSPSVEKTSGISEQYF. CDR3 nucleotide sequence: TGTGCCAGCTCACCATCCGTGGAAAAGACTAGCGGGATTTCCGAGCAGTACTTC.

The rearrangement joins TRBV7-9 to TRBJ2-1; possibly TRBD2 for D (6 bases). Germline V lookup: CDR1 SEHNR, CDR2 FQNEAQ (reference sequence). This CDR3 is built from 12 residues. Trimming pared 4 bases from V and 8 bases from J, leaving 9 bases between. The CDR3: CASSSGLYEQFF. As DNA, the CDR3 is TGTGCCAGCAGCTCGGGACTCTATGAGCAGTTCTTC.

The chain joins TRBV5-1 to TRBJ2-7; 8 bases match TRBD1. The CDR3 consists of 15 residues. With 4 bases clipped from V and 3 bases from J, the junction kept 9 bases outside the gene matches. Germline V gene lookup returns CDR1 SGHRS and CDR2 YFSETQ. Here the CDR3 DNA reads TGCGCCAGCAGCCTGACCGGGACAGGTGACTACGAGCAGTACTTC. Its translation: CASSLTGTGDYEQYF. Full variable domain (missing parts from reference TRBV5-1 and TRBJ2-7): KAGVTQTPRYLIKTRGQQVTLSCSPISGHRSVSWYQQTPGQGLQFLFEYFSETQRNKGNFPGRFSGRQFSNSRSEMNVSTLELGDSALYLCASSLTGTGDYEQYFGPGTRLTVT.

This clone has more than one count but fewer than ten. The V gene is TRBV11-3, the J gene TRBJ2-1; tentatively, D is TRBD1 or TRBD2 (5 bases each). The CDR3 is made up of 14 amino acids. The V end lost 5 bases, the J end lost 4 bases, and 12 bases lay between the germline ends. Germline CDR1 and CDR2: SGHNT and YENEEA. The CDR3 DNA sequence: TGTGCCAGCAGCCCCCGGGGCTTATACAATGAGCAGTTCTTC. Its protein is CASSPRGLYNEQFF.

This clone occurred once. The genes are TRBV28 and TRBJ1-4; perhaps TRBD1 as D (5 bases). V was trimmed by 7 bases and J by 6 bases, leaving 12 bases between them. This CDR3 comprises 13 residues. The germline CDR1 and CDR2 sequences are MDHEN and SYDVKM. The CDR3 region has the DNA TGTGCCAGCACCTTAAGGACACATGAAAAACTGTTTTTT. Amino acid sequence: CASTLRTHEKLFF.

The rearrangement joins TRBV5-1 to TRBJ2-7, with D tentatively TRBD2 (6 bases). The CDR3 is 15 amino acids. Germline V gene data show CDR1 as SGHRS and CDR2 as YFSETQ. V dropped 4 bases and J dropped 4 bases, with 18 bases sitting between them. CDR3 residues: CASSPGRGIEYEQYF. Here the CDR3 DNA reads TGCGCCAGCAGCCCGGGACGGGGGATTGAATACGAGCAGTACTTC. The variable domain in full, completed from reference TRBV5-1 and TRBJ2-7, reads KAGVTQTPRYLIKTRGQQVTLSCSPISGHRSVSWYQQTPGQGLQFLFEYFSETQRNKGNFPGRFSGRQFSNSRSEMNVSTLELGDSALYLCASSPGRGIEYEQYFGPGTRLTVT.

This chain links TRBV7-2 with TRBJ1-1; a weak D match, TRBD1 (6 bases). With 1 base removed from V and 3 bases from J, the gap between germline ends came to 9 bases. The CDR3 consists of 14 residues. CDR1 is SGHTA and CDR2 is FQGNSA in the germline V gene. DNA for the CDR3: TGTGCCAGCAGCTTAGTGTACAGGGACACTGAAGCTTTCTTT. It yields the protein CASSLVYRDTEAFF.

V usage is TRBV9 and J usage is TRBJ2-7; 8 nucleotides align to TRBD1. Germline V CDR1 and CDR2: SGDLS, YYNGEE. V lost 0 bases, J lost 2 bases, and 13 bases stayed unmatched. The CDR3 loop spans 18 amino acids. DNA for the CDR3: TGTGCCAGCAGCGTAGTTTTATCGACAGGGGTGGTTACCTACGAGCAGTACTTC. Its translation is CASSVVLSTGVVTYEQYF.

This clone was observed a single time. V is TRBV7-3 and J is TRBJ2-1; 9 nucleotides align to TRBD1. Losses at the gene ends were 3 bases for V and 4 bases for J; bases not matched to a gene: 4. Germline-derived CDR1 and CDR2 are SGHTA and FQGTGA. The CDR3 extends over 15 amino acids. CDR3 in amino acids: CASSFSGQGYNEQFF. For the CDR3, the DNA is TGTGCCAGCAGCTTCTCGGGACAGGGTTACAATGAGCAGTTCTTC. The entire variable domain, with the rest obtained from reference TRBV7-3 and TRBJ2-1, is as follows: GAGVSQTPSNKVTEKGKYVELRCDPISGHTALYWYRQSLGQGPEFLIYFQGTGAADDSGLPNDRFFAVRPEGSVSTLKIQRTERGDSAVYLCASSFSGQGYNEQFFGPGTRLTVL.

The chain uses TRBV12-5 and TRBJ2-7; no firm D call. V was trimmed by 0 bases and J by 0 bases, leaving 15 bases between them. Germline assignment: CDR1 LGHNT and CDR2 FRNRAP. The CDR3 is 17 amino acids. DNA of the CDR3: TGTGCTAGTGGTTTGGTATTGGTGGGCCAGAGCTCCTACGAGCAGTACTTC. Translating it yields CASGLVLVGQSSYEQYF.

The V gene is TRBV5-1, the J gene TRBJ1-1; TRBD1 matches at 9 bases. Germline-derived CDR1 and CDR2 are SGHRS and YFSETQ. J gave up 8 bases and V 0 bases, and 2 bases lay outside the gene matches. This CDR3 is built from 13 residues. CDR3 residues: CASSLAGQGEAFF. Here the CDR3 DNA reads TGCGCCAGCAGCTTGGCGGGACAGGGAGAAGCTTTCTTT.

The genes are TRBV18 and TRBJ2-1; 7 bases are a match to TRBD2. V lost 1 base and J lost 5; bases outside the gene matches: 5. This CDR3 region has 15 residues. The germline CDR1 and CDR2 sequences are KGHSH and LQKENI. This chain's CDR3 is CASSPLGGVDNEQFF. DNA of the CDR3: TGTGCCAGCTCACCACTGGGGGGGGTCGACAATGAGCAGTTCTTC. Together with reference TRBV18 and TRBJ2-1, the CDR3 gives the full variable domain: NAGVMQNPRHLVRRRGQEARLRCSPMKGHSHVYWYRQLPEEGLKFMVYLQKENIIDESGMPKERFSAEFPKEGPSILRIQQVVRGDSAAYFCASSPLGGVDNEQFFGPGTRLTVL.

This chain links TRBV7-3 with TRBJ2-5, with a possible D match to TRBD1 (5 bases). The CDR3 length is 13 residues. Trimming removed 5 bases at V and 5 bases at J, with 12 bases between. Germline V gene lookup returns CDR1 SGHTA and CDR2 FQGTGA. This CDR3 is CASSQGALETQYF. The DNA of the CDR3 is TGTGCCAGCAGCCAGGGCGCGTTGGAGACCCAGTACTTC.

The rearrangement links TRBV5-1 to TRBJ2-2; 7 bases agree with TRBD1. Germline V gives CDR1 SGHRS, CDR2 YFSETQ. V was pared by 0 bases and J by 0 bases, with 2 bases of the junction left unmatched. The CDR3 loop spans 16 amino acids. The CDR3 protein is CASSLGTGANTGELFF. CDR3 in DNA: TGCGCCAGCAGCTTGGGCACAGGGGCGAACACCGGGGAGCTGTTTTTT.

The J gene is TRBJ1-5, the V gene TRBV18; D possibly corresponds to TRBD1 (5 bases). The V end was cut by 6 bases, the J end by 7 bases, with 16 bases between. Germline V CDR1 and CDR2: KGHSH, LQKENI. CDR3 length: 14 amino acids. This CDR3 reads CASSVGASQQPQHF. The CDR3 nucleotides read TGTGCCAGCTCCGTAGGGGCGTCCCAGCAGCCCCAGCATTTT.

The chain joins TRBV18 to TRBJ1-1; 8 bases are a match to TRBD1. Germline CDR1 and CDR2: KGHSH and LQKENI. V shed 6 bases and J 11 bases; nucleotides not matched to a gene: 11. This CDR3 comprises 13 residues. CDR3: CASSPDRGSWAFF. The CDR3 DNA is TGTGCCAGCTCCCCTGACAGGGGAAGTTGGGCTTTCTTT.

The rearrangement uses TRBV10-3 and TRBJ2-7; D is unclear. Germline values: CDR1 ENHRY, CDR2 SYGVKD. CDR3 size: 16 residues. Between the trimmed V and J ends, which lost 6 bases and 4 bases, there was a span of 22 bases. DNA for the CDR3: TGTGCCATCAGCGCTACCCGAGGAGCTGGGCCATACGAGCAGTACTTC. Amino acids: CAISATRGAGPYEQYF.